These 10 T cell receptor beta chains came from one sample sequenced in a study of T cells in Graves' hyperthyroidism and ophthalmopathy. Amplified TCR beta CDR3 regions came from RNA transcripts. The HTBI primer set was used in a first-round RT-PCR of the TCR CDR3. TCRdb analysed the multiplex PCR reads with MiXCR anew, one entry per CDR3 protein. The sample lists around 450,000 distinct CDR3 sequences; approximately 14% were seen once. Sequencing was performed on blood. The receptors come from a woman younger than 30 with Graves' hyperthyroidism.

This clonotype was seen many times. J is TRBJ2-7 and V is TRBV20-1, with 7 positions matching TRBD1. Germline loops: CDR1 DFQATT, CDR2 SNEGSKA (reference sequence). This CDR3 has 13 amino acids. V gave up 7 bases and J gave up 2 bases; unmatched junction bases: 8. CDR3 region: CSVKQGLPYEQYF. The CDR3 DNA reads TGCAGTGTTAAACAGGGGTTACCCTACGAGCAGTACTTC.

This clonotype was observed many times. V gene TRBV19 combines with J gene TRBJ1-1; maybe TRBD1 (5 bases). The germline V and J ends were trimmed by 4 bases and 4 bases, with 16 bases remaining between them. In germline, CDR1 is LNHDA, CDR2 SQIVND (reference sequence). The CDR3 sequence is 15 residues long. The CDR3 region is CASSRGYRPATEAFF. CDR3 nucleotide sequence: TGTGCCAGTAGTAGGGGGTACAGACCAGCCACTGAAGCTTTCTTT.

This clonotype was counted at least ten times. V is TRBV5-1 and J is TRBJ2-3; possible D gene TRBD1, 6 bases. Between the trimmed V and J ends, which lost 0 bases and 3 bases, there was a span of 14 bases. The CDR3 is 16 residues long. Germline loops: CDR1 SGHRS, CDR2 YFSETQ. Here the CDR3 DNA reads TGCGCCAGCAGCTTGGCGGCAGGGGTGAGGACAGATACGCAGTATTTT. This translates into CASSLAAGVRTDTQYF.

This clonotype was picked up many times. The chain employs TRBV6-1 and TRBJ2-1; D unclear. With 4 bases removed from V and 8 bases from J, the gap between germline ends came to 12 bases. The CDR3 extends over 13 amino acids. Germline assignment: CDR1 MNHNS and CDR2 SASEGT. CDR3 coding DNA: TGTGCCAGCAGTGGGCTTAGGAGCTATGAGCAGTTCTTC. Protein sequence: CASSGLRSYEQFF.

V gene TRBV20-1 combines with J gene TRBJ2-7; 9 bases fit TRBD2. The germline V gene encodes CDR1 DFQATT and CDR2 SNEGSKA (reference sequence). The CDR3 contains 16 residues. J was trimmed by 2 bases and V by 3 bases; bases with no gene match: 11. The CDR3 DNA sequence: TGCAGTGCTAGGGGGATCAGCGGGAGGCGGACCTACGAGCAGTACTTC. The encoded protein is CSARGISGRRTYEQYF.

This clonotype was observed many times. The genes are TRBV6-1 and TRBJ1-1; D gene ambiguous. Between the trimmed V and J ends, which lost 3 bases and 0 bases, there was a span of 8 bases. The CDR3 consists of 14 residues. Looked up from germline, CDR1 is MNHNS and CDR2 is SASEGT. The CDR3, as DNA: TGTGCCAGCAGTGACAGATTCATGAACACTGAAGCTTTCTTT. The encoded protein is CASSDRFMNTEAFF.

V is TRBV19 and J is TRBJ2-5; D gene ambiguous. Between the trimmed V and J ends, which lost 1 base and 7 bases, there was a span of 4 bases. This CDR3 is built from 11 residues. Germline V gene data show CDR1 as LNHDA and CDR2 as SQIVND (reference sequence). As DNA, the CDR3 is TGTGCCAGTAGTATAGGCAGGACCCAGTACTTC. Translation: CASSIGRTQYF.

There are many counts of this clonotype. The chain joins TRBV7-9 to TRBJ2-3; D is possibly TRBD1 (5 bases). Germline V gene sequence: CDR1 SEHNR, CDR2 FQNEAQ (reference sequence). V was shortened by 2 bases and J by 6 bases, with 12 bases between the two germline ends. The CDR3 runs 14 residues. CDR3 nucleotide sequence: TGTGCCAGCAGCTTACAGGGCCTGGCGGATACGCAGTATTTT. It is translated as CASSLQGLADTQYF.

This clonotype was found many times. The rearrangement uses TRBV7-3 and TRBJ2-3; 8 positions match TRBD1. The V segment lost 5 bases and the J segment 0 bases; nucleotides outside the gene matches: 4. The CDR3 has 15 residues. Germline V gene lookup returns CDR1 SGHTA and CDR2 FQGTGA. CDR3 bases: TGTGCCAGCAGCCCGGGACAGGCTAGCACAGATACGCAGTATTTT. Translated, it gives CASSPGQASTDTQYF.

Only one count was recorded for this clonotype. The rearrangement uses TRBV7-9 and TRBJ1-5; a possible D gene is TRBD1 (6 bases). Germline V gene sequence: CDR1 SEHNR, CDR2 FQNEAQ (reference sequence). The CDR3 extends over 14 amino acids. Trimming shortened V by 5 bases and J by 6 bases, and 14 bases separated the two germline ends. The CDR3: CASSQGTISQPQHF. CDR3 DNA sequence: TGTGCCAGCAGCCAGGGGACAATAAGTCAGCCCCAGCATTTT.